Presented here are 14 T cell receptor beta chains from one specimen sequenced in a study of blood T cell repertoires in COVID-19. Here immunoSEQ multiplex PCR was the method, and the copy in TCRdb shows in-frame clones only, minus some. This table holds about 160,000 clones, roughly 87% found once. The specimen was PBMCs or T cells enriched from blood (not recorded which). The receptors derive from a woman between 50 and 59 years old who had recovered from COVID-19.

The chain couples TRBV18 to TRBJ1-6; 9 bases align to TRBD1. Losses at the gene ends were 4 bases for V and 10 bases for J; bases not matched to a gene: 8. This CDR3 is 15 amino acids long. Germline V gene lookup returns CDR1 KGHSH and CDR2 LQKENI. The CDR3 loop reads CASSQMDRGNSPLHF. Here the CDR3 DNA reads TGTGCCAGCTCACAGATGGACAGGGGCAACTCACCCCTCCACTTT.

The chain couples TRBV2 to TRBJ2-3; 12 nucleotides align to TRBD1. This CDR3 spans 15 amino acids. Germline values: CDR1 SNHLY, CDR2 FYNNEI. V shed 7 bases, J shed 5 bases, and the junction held 7 bases outside the gene matches. CDR3 nucleotides: TGTGCCAGCAAACTGGGGACAGGGGGCGTAGATACGCAGTATTTT. Translation: CASKLGTGGVDTQYF.

Comment on this clone: The identical CDR3 is also encoded by other nucleotide sequences in the sample. The chain employs TRBV7-2 and TRBJ2-7, with no clear D. This CDR3 is built from 13 residues. With 1 base removed from V and 4 bases from J, the gap between germline ends came to 8 bases. Germline V gene lookup returns CDR1 SGHTA and CDR2 FQGNSA. CDR3 coding DNA: TGTGCCAGCAGCTTAGGCCCCGGGTACGAGCAGTACTTC. Its translation: CASSLGPGYEQYF.

The V call is TRBV19, the J call TRBJ1-5; TRBD1 might be the D (6 bases). This CDR3 has 15 residues. V lost 5 bases and J 2 bases, leaving 13 bases between the germline ends. The germline V gene has CDR1 LNHDA and CDR2 SQIVND (reference sequence). CDR3 sequence: CASSPLRQGNQPQHF. CDR3 DNA: TGTGCCAGTAGTCCCCTCCGACAGGGCAATCAGCCCCAGCATTTT.

The CDR3 DNA reads TGTGCCAGCAGCTCAGGGGGTTGGGATGGCTACACCTTC. Translated, it gives CASSSGGWDGYTF. This chain links TRBV3-1 (or the pseudogene TRBV3-2) with TRBJ1-2, with TRBD1 matching over 7 bases. This CDR3 contains 13 residues. CDR1 and CDR2 (germline): LGHDT, YNNKEL (reference sequence). Losses at the gene ends were 5 bases for V and 6 bases for J; bases not matched to a gene: 6.

The J gene is TRBJ1-4, the V gene TRBV4-1; D is unclear. The V end lost 1 base, the J end lost 2 bases, and 5 bases lay between the germline ends. The CDR3 has 14 amino acids. Germline CDR1 MGHRA, CDR2 YSYEKL. This CDR3 reads CASSQGPTNEKLFF. For the CDR3, the DNA is TGCGCCAGCAGCCAAGGGCCCACTAATGAAAAACTGTTTTTT.

The chain uses TRBV5-1 and TRBJ2-1, with 9 positions matching TRBD2. V trimming: 2 bases; J trimming: 8 bases; junction bases outside the gene matches: 8. Germline CDR1 reads SGHRS; CDR2 reads YFSETQ. This CDR3 contains 15 residues. CDR3 protein: CASSFGLAQADEQFF. CDR3 nucleotides: TGCGCCAGCAGCTTTGGACTAGCGCAAGCAGATGAGCAGTTCTTC.

The CDR3 DNA reads TGCGCCAGCAGCCAGGGACAGAGTCCTTCATCCGAGCAGTACTTC. Translated, it gives CASSQGQSPSSEQYF. The rearrangement links TRBV5-1 to TRBJ2-7, with 7 bases that match TRBD1. Germline values: CDR1 SGHRS, CDR2 YFSETQ. The length of the CDR3 is 15 residues. Trimming removed 4 bases from V and 6 bases from J; junction bases left unmatched: 13.

This rearrangement joins TRBV19 to TRBJ2-2; D possibly corresponds to TRBD1 (6 bases). V was trimmed by 1 base and J by 1 base, leaving 13 bases between them. The CDR3 runs to 17 residues. Germline-derived CDR1 and CDR2 are LNHDA and SQIVND (reference sequence). The chain's CDR3 is CASSIGGETGNTGELFF. CDR3 nucleotides: TGTGCCAGTAGTATAGGGGGCGAGACAGGGAACACCGGGGAGCTGTTTTTT.

This chain connects TRBV28 to TRBJ1-2, with D uncertain. The germline V gene encodes CDR1 MDHEN and CDR2 SYDVKM. Trimming shortened V by 3 bases and J by 4 bases, and 9 bases separated the two germline ends. CDR3 size: 13 residues. This CDR3 reads CASSFNAVYGYTF. CDR3 nucleotides: TGTGCCAGCAGTTTCAACGCAGTCTATGGCTACACCTTC.

This sequence joins TRBV30 and TRBJ1-5; D perhaps matches TRBD1 (5 bases). Germline assignment: CDR1 GTSNPN and CDR2 SVGIG (reference sequence). This CDR3 has 14 amino acids. The V end was cut by 0 bases, the J end by 5 bases, with 11 bases between. CDR3 loop: CAWSVQVGDQPQHF. The CDR3 bases are TGTGCCTGGAGTGTACAGGTTGGGGATCAGCCCCAGCATTTT.

The chain recombines TRBV5-4 with TRBJ1-2; tentative D call: TRBD1 (6 bases). Germline CDR1 reads SGHNT; CDR2 reads YYREEE (reference sequence). The CDR3 has 13 amino acids. Trimming removed 0 bases at V and 6 bases at J, with 9 bases between. CDR3 amino acids: CASSLDRAHGYTF. For the CDR3, the DNA is TGTGCCAGCAGCTTGGACAGGGCCCATGGCTACACCTTC.

This clone was found once. The chain uses TRBV3-1 (or the pseudogene TRBV3-2) and TRBJ2-3; 7 bases are a match to TRBD2. J gave up 9 bases and V 9 bases, and 18 bases lay outside the gene matches. Germline V gene lookup returns CDR1 LGHDT and CDR2 YNNKEL (reference sequence). The CDR3 length is 15 residues. Written as DNA, the CDR3 is TGTGCCAGTCAGCCGGGGGAGGGCCCTCGGCAGACGCAGTATTTT. Translating it yields CASQPGEGPRQTQYF.

The gene calls are TRBV7-8 and TRBJ2-3; D is unresolved. Germline V gene data show CDR1 as SGHVS and CDR2 as FQNEAQ. CDR3 length equals 12 residues. V was pared by 8 bases and J by 4 bases, with 10 bases between. This CDR3 is CASGPRADTQYF. The CDR3 bases are TGTGCCAGCGGCCCCCGCGCAGATACGCAGTATTTT.